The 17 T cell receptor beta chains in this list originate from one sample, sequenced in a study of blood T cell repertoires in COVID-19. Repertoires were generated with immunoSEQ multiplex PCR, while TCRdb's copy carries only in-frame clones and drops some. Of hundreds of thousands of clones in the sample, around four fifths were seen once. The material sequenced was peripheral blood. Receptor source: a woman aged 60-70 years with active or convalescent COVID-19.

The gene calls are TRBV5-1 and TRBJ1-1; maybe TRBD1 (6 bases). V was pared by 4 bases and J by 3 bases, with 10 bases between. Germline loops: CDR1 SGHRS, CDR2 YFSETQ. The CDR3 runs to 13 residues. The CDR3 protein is CASSTRQDTEAFF. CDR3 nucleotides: TGCGCCAGCAGCACCCGACAGGACACTGAAGCTTTCTTT. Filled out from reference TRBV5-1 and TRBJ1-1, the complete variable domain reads KAGVTQTPRYLIKTRGQQVTLSCSPISGHRSVSWYQQTPGQGLQFLFEYFSETQRNKGNFPGRFSGRQFSNSRSEMNVSTLELGDSALYLCASSTRQDTEAFFGQGTRLTVV.

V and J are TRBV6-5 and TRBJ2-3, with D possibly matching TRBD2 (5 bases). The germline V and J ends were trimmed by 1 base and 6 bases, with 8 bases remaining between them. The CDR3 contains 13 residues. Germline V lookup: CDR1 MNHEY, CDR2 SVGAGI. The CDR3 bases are TGTGCCAGCAGTTACTATCGAGGGGATACGCAGTATTTT. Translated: CASSYYRGDTQYF.

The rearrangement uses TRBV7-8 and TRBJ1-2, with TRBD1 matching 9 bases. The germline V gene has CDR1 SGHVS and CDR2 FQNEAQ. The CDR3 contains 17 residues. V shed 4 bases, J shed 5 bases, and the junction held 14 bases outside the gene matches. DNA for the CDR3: TGTGCCAGCAGCTCCGGGACAGGGCCTCCCTATTCGTATGGCTACACCTTC. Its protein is CASSSGTGPPYSYGYTF.

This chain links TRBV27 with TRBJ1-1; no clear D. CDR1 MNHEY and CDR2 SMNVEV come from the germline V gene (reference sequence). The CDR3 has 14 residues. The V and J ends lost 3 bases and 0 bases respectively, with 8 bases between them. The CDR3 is CASSFRQMNTEAFF. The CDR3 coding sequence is TGTGCCAGCAGTTTCAGGCAGATGAACACTGAAGCTTTCTTT.

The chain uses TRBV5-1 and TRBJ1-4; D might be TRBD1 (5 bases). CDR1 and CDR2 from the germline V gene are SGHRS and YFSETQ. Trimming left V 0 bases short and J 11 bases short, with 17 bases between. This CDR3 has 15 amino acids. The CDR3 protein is CASSLEARPRGKLFF. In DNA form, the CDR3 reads TGCGCCAGCAGCTTGGAAGCCCGGCCCCGGGGGAAACTGTTTTTT.

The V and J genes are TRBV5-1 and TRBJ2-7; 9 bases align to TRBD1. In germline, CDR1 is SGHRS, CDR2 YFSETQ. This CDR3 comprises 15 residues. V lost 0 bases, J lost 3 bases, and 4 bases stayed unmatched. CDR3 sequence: CASSLDGTGLYEQYF. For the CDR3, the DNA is TGCGCCAGCAGCTTGGATGGGACAGGGCTCTACGAGCAGTACTTC.

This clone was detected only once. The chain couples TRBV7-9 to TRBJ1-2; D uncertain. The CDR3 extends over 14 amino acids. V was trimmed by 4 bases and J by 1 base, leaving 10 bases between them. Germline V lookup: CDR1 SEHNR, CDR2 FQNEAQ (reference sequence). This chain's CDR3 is CASSYLPLNYGYTF. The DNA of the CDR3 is TGTGCCAGCAGCTACTTGCCCCTTAACTATGGCTACACCTTC.

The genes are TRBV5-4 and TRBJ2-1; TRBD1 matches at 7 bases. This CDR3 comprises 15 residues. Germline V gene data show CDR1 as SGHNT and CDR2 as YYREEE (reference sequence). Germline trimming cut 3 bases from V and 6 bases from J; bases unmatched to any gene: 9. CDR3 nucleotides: TGTGCCAGCAGCTCCCCGGGACAGAGGGGCAATGAGCAGTTCTTC. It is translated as CASSSPGQRGNEQFF. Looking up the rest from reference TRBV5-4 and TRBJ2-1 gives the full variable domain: ETGVTQSPTHLIKTRGQQVTLRCSSQSGHNTVSWYQQALGQGPQFIFQYYREEENGRGNFPPRFSGLQFPNYSSELNVNALELDDSALYLCASSSPGQRGNEQFFGPGTRLTVL.

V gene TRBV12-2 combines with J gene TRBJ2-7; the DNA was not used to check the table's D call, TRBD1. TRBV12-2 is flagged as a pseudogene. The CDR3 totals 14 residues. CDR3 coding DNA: TGTGCAAGTCGCCCCGGGACAGAGGCCTACGAGCAGTACTTC. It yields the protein CASRPGTEAYEQYF.

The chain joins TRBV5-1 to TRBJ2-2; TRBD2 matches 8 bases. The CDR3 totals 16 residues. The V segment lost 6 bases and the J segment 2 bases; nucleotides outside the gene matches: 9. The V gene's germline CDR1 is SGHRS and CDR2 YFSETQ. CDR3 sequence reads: CASKESGGRNTGELFF. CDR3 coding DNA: TGCGCCAGCAAAGAAAGCGGGGGTAGAAACACCGGGGAGCTGTTTTTT.

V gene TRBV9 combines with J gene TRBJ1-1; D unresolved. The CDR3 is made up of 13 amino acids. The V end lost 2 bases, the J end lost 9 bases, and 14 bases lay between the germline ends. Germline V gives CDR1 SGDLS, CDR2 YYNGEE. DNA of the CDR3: TGTGCCAGCAGCGTTATGAGGGATAACCAAGCTTTCTTT. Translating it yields CASSVMRDNQAFF. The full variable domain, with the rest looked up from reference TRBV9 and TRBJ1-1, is DSGVTQTPKHLITATGQRVTLRCSPRSGDLSVYWYQQSLDQGLQFLIQYYNGEERAKGNILERFSAQQFPDLHSELNLSSLELGDSALYFCASSVMRDNQAFFGQGTRLTVV.

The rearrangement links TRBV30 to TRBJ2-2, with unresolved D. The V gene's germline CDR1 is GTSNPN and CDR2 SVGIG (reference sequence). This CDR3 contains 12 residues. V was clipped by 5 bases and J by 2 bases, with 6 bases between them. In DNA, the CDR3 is TGTGCCTGGGGGCTAAACACCGGGGAGCTGTTTTTT. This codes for CAWGLNTGELFF.

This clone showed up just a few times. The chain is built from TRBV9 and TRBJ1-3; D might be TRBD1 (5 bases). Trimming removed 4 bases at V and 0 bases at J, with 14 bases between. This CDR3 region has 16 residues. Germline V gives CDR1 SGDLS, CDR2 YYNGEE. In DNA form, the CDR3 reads TGTGCCAGCAGCCGGTCCCAGGGCTTCTCTGGAAACACCATATATTTT. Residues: CASSRSQGFSGNTIYF. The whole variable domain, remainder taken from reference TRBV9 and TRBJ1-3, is DSGVTQTPKHLITATGQRVTLRCSPRSGDLSVYWYQQSLDQGLQFLIQYYNGEERAKGNILERFSAQQFPDLHSELNLSSLELGDSALYFCASSRSQGFSGNTIYFGEGSWLTVV.

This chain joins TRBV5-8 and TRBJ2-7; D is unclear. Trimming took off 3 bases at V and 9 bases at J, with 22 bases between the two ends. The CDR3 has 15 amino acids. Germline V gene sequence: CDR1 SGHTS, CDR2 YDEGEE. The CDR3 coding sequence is TGTGCCAGCAGCTCGGAGCAAGGCTACTTTATGGGGCAGTACTTC. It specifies CASSSEQGYFMGQYF.

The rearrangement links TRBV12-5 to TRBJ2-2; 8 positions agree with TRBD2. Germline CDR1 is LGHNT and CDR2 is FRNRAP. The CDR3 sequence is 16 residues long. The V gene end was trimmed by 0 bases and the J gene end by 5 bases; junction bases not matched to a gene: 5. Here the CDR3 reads CASGLVAGEVTGELFF. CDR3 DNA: TGTGCTAGTGGTTTGGTAGCGGGGGAAGTTACCGGGGAGCTGTTTTTT.

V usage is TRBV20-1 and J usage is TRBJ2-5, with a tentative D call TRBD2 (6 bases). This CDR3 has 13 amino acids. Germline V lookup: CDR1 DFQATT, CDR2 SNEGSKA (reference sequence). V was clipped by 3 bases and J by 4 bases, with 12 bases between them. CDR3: CSASRGVGETQYF. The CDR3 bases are TGCAGTGCTAGTCGCGGGGTTGGAGAGACCCAGTACTTC.

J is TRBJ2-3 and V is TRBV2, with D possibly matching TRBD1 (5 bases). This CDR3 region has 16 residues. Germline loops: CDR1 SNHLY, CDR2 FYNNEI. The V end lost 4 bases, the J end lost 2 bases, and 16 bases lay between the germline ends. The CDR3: CASSVPAPTVTDTQYF. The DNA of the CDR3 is TGTGCCAGCAGTGTTCCCGCCCCGACAGTCACAGATACGCAGTATTTT.